Described below is a single T cell receptor beta chain sequence and its context. Germline V lookup: CDR1 KGHSH, CDR2 LQKENI. Trimming pared 4 bases from V and 3 bases from J, leaving 22 bases between. The CDR3 is 18 amino acids. The PCR used 60 Vbeta and 13 Jbeta primers. TCRdb's table, derived via immunoSEQ multiplex PCR, lists solely in-frame clones and lacks some. The table shows some 140,000 clones, with about 80% occurring only once. This record belongs to a study of cytomegalovirus exposure and HLA in healthy donors. This receptor was taken from a man aged 25 to 40 in good health and CMV-seropositive. The chain recombines TRBV18 with TRBJ1-3; no firm D call. Sequenced input: PBMCs. The CDR3 spells CASSLLGGDKGSGNTIYF. In DNA form, the CDR3 reads TGTGCCAGCTCACTCCTCGGCGGGGATAAAGGGAGTGGAAACACCATATATTTT. Using reference TRBV18 and TRBJ1-3 for the parts outside the CDR3, the full variable domain is NAGVMQNPRHLVRRRGQEARLRCSPMKGHSHVYWYRQLPEEGLKFMVYLQKENIIDESGMPKERFSAEFPKEGPSILRIQQVVRGDSAAYFCASSLLGGDKGSGNTIYFGEGSWLTVV.